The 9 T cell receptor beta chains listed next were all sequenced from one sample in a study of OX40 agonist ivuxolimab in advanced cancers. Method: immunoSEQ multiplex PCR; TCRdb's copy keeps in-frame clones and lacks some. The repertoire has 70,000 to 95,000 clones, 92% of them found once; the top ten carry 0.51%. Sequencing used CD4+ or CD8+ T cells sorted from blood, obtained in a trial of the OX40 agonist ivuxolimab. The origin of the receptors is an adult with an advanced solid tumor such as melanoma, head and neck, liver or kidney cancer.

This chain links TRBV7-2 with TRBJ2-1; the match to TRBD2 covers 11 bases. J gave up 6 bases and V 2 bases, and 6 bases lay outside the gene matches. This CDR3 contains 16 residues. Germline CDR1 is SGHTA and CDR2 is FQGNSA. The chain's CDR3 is CASSLYSSGRSNEQFF. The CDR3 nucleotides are TGTGCCAGCAGCTTATATTCTAGCGGGAGGAGCAATGAGCAGTTCTTC.

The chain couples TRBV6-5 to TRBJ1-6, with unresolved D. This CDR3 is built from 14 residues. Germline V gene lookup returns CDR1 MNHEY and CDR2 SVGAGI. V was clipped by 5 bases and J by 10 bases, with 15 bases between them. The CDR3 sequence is CASSEPPHESPLHF. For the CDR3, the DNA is TGTGCCAGCAGTGAACCCCCACATGAGTCACCCCTCCACTTT.

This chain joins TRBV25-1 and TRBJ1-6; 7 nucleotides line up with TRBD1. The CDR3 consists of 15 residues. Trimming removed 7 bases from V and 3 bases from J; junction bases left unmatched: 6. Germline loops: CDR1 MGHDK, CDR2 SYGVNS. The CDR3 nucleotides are TGTGCCAGCACCCCCGGGACAGACTATAATTCACCCCTCCACTTT. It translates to CASTPGTDYNSPLHF.

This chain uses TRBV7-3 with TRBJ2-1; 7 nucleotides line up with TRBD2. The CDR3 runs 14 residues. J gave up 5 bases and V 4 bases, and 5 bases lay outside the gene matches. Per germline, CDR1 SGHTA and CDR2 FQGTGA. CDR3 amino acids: CASSSASGHNEQFF. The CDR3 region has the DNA TGTGCCAGCAGCTCCGCTAGCGGACACAATGAGCAGTTCTTC.

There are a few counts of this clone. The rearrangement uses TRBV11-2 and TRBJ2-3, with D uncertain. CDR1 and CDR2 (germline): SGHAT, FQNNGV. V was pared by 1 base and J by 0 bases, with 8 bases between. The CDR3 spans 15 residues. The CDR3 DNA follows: TGTGCCAGCAGCTTAGTTGCGGCCAGCACAGATACGCAGTATTTT. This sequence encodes CASSLVAASTDTQYF.

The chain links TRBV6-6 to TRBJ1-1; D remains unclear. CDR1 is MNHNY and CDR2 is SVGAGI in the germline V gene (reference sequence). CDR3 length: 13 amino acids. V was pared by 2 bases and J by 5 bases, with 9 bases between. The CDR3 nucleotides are TGTGCCAGCAGTTACCCCACGGGGACTGAAGCTTTCTTT. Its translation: CASSYPTGTEAFF.

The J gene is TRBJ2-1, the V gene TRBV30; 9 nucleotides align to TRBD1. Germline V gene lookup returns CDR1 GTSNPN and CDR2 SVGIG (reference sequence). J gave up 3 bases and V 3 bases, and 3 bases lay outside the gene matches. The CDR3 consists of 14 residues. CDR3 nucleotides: TGTGCCTGGAGGGGGGACAGGGACTACAATGAGCAGTTCTTC. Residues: CAWRGDRDYNEQFF. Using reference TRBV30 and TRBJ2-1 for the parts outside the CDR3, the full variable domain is SQTIHQWPATLVQPVGSPLSLECTVEGTSNPNLYWYRQAAGRGLQLLFYSVGIGQISSEVPQNLSASRPQDRQFILSSKKLLLSDSGFYLCAWRGDRDYNEQFFGPGTRLTVL.

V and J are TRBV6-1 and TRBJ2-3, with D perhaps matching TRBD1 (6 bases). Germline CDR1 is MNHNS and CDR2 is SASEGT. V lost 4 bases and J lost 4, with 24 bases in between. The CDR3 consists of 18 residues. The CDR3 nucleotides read TGTGCCAGCAGTGCCATCCCCGGACAGACTCCTTACCCAGATACGCAGTATTTT. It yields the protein CASSAIPGQTPYPDTQYF.

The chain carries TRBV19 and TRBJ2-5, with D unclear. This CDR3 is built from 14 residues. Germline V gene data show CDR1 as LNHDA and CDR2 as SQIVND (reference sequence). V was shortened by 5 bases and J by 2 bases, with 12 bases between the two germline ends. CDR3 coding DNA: TGTGCCAGTAGTGTGGAGTGGCCACAAGAGACCCAGTACTTC. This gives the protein CASSVEWPQETQYF.